Presented here are 12 T cell receptor beta chains from one specimen sequenced in a study of blood T cell repertoires in COVID-19. Assay used: immunoSEQ multiplex PCR; TCRdb lists only in-frame clones, some missing. Of about 270,000 clones in the sample, roughly 84% were seen once. The sample consisted of peripheral blood. The receptor set was obtained from a woman aged 18-29 years with acute or convalescent COVID-19.

V usage is TRBV11-3 and J usage is TRBJ2-1, with D maybe TRBD1 (5 bases). Trimming took off 5 bases at V and 0 bases at J, with 11 bases between the two ends. Germline lookup yields CDR1 SGHNT and CDR2 YENEEA. CDR3 length equals 15 residues. As DNA, the CDR3 is TGTGCCAGCAGCCCCGACAGTGCCTCCTACAATGAGCAGTTCTTC. Translating gives CASSPDSASYNEQFF. Full variable domain (missing parts from reference TRBV11-3 and TRBJ2-1): EAGVVQSPRYKIIEKKQPVAFWCNPISGHNTLYWYLQNLGQGPELLIRYENEEAVDDSQLPKDRFSAERLKGVDSTLKIQPAELGDSAVYLCASSPDSASYNEQFFGPGTRLTVL.

The V call is TRBV28, the J call TRBJ2-4; D gene uncertain. This CDR3 has 12 amino acids. CDR1 and CDR2 (germline): MDHEN, SYDVKM. Between the trimmed V and J ends, which lost 5 bases and 6 bases, there was a span of 8 bases. The CDR3 nucleotides read TGTGCCAGCAGTGATTCAGGAAACATTCAGTACTTC. It is translated as CASSDSGNIQYF.

V is TRBV28 and J is TRBJ2-1; TRBD2 agrees at 9 bases. Losses at the gene ends were 5 bases for V and 5 bases for J; bases not matched to a gene: 4. This CDR3 is 14 amino acids long. CDR1 and CDR2 from the germline V gene are MDHEN and SYDVKM. The chain's CDR3 is CASSPWTSDNEQFF. CDR3 nucleotide sequence: TGTGCCAGCAGTCCCTGGACTAGCGACAATGAGCAGTTCTTC.

The CDR3 region has the DNA TGTGCCAGCAGGCAAGCGGGAGGCCACTCCTACGAGCAGTACTTC. This translates into CASRQAGGHSYEQYF. This chain uses TRBV5-4 with TRBJ2-7; 9 nucleotides line up with TRBD2. The J segment lost 0 bases and the V segment lost 5 bases, leaving 6 bases of the junction unmatched. The CDR3 runs to 15 residues. Germline V gene data show CDR1 as SGHNT and CDR2 as YYREEE (reference sequence). Combining the CDR3 with reference TRBV5-4 and TRBJ2-7 gives the whole variable domain ETGVTQSPTHLIKTRGQQVTLRCSSQSGHNTVSWYQQALGQGPQFIFQYYREEENGRGNFPPRFSGLQFPNYSSELNVNALELDDSALYLCASRQAGGHSYEQYFGPGTRLTVT.

The CDR3: CASSFAENYGYTF. The CDR3, as DNA: TGTGCCAGCAGTTTTGCAGAAAACTATGGCTACACCTTC. This chain joins TRBV27 and TRBJ1-2; the D is unclear. The CDR3 spans 13 residues. Germline CDR1 and CDR2: MNHEY and SMNVEV (reference sequence). Trimming removed 3 bases from V and 2 bases from J, with 7 bases in between.

The chain is built from TRBV7-8 and TRBJ2-5; D is ambiguous. There are 11 residues in the CDR3. CDR1 and CDR2 from the germline V gene are SGHVS and FQNEAQ. V was cut by 5 bases and J by 4 bases, with 5 bases left in between. CDR3 residues: CASSRAETQYF. The CDR3 nucleotides are TGTGCCAGCAGCCGGGCAGAGACCCAGTACTTC.

The chain has TRBV1 and TRBJ1-1; TRBD1, as called in the table, went unchecked against the DNA. TRBV1 is tagged as a pseudogene. The CDR3 spans 15 residues. CDR3 coding DNA: TGCACCAGCAGCCAAGGTGACAGGGGGCTAGATGAAGCTTTCTTT. As protein: CTSSQGDRGLDEAFF.

The chain links TRBV6-6 to TRBJ2-1; 10 positions match TRBD2. J was trimmed by 8 bases and V by 3 bases; bases with no gene match: 10. The germline gives CDR1 MNHNY, CDR2 SVGAGI (reference sequence). The CDR3 extends over 16 amino acids. Written as DNA, the CDR3 is TGTGCCAGCAGTTATTTCGAGCGGGAGGGGTCGTATGAGCAGTTCTTC. It encodes CASSYFEREGSYEQFF.

J is TRBJ2-3 and V is TRBV7-3; no clear D. V was pared by 5 bases and J by 1 base, with 10 bases between. Germline lookup yields CDR1 SGHTA and CDR2 FQGTGA. The CDR3 is 14 amino acids. CDR3 residues: CASSPNTGTDTQYF. CDR3 DNA: TGTGCCAGCAGCCCAAATACGGGCACAGATACGCAGTATTTT.

The chain is built from TRBV4-3 and TRBJ2-1, with 8 bases aligning to TRBD1. Germline-derived CDR1 and CDR2 are LGHNA and YSLEER. This CDR3 has 17 residues. Trimming took 1 base from V and 8 from J; bases not matched to a gene: 13. The CDR3 DNA reads TGCGCCAGCAGCCAAGGGACCCCAGGGGGCTTTGGTGATGAGCAGTTCTTC. Protein product: CASSQGTPGGFGDEQFF.

The count of this clone is one. The J gene is TRBJ2-1, the V gene TRBV6-1; no reliable D call. Germline V lookup: CDR1 MNHNS, CDR2 SASEGT. The CDR3 contains 12 residues. Trimming took off 3 bases at V and 7 bases at J, with 7 bases between the two ends. CDR3 nucleotides: TGTGCCAGCAGTGATCGGCGGAATGAGCAGTTCTTC. Residues: CASSDRRNEQFF.

The chain combines TRBV11-2 with TRBJ1-5; TRBD1 agrees at 9 bases. The germline CDR1 and CDR2 sequences are SGHAT and FQNNGV. The ends lost 6 bases at V and 5 bases at J; junction bases unmatched: 5. The CDR3 length is 14 residues. The CDR3 protein is CASRGQGSYQPQHF. In DNA, the CDR3 is TGTGCCAGCAGGGGACAGGGTTCTTATCAGCCCCAGCATTTT.